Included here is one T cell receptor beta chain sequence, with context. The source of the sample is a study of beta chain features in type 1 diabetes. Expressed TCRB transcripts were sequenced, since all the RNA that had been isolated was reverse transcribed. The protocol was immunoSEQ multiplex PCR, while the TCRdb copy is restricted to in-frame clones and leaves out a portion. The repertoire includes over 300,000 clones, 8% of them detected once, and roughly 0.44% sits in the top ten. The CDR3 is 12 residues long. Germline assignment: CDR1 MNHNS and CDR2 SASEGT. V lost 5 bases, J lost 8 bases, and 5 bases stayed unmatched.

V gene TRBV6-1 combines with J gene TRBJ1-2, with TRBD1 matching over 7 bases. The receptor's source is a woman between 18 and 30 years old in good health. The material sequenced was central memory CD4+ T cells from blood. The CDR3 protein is CASSWDSDGYTF. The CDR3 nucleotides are TGTGCCAGCAGTTGGGACAGTGACGGCTACACCTTC.